This TCR beta chain was documented in a study of metastatic and nonmetastatic thyroid tumors. Turning to the study itself: Repertoires from malignant and benign thyroid patients were compared across blood and tumor or nodule tissue.

This clone was observed a few times. Antigen: not known. All patients were untreated before thyroid surgery. Study-level findings and limits: When malignant thyroid tumors were compared with benign nodules, TCR beta diversity was reportedly significantly higher in the malignant tumors. This held in both blood and tumor samples.

CDR3 length: 16 residues. With 5 bases clipped from V and 3 bases from J, the junction kept 9 bases outside the gene matches. Germline-derived CDR1 and CDR2 are SGDLS and YYNGEE. Under the authors' procedure: A classifier for distant metastasis in papillary thyroid cancer was constructed using CDR3 differences observed across clinicopathological groups. TCRdb re-called the PCR reads through MiXCR. The V and J calls, along with clone size, are taken from TCRdb and not from the paper's own processing. Counted here are tens of thousands of clones, around 33% occurring once; the ten biggest clones make up approximately 16%.

This TCR was recovered from a female donor with papillary thyroid cancer or a benign thyroid nodule (not recorded which). Some clones in this sample may be carry-over from other donors' samples. The sequenced sample was tumor tissue. The V and J genes are TRBV9 and TRBJ2-3, with 10 bases that match TRBD1. The CDR3 nucleotides are TGTGCCAGCAGAAGCGGATCGGGACAGGGGACAGATACGCAGTATTTT. Translating it yields CASRSGSGQGTDTQYF.